What follows are 15 T cell receptor beta chains derived from one specimen sequenced in a study of technical replicates of blood from a few donors. Assay used: immunoSEQ multiplex PCR; TCRdb lists only in-frame clones, some missing. Of approximately 92,000 clones in the sample, approximately 95% are singletons; the top ten hold roughly 0.19%. Sequencing used T cells isolated from PBMCs. The receptors derive from a human donor in good health.

This chain uses TRBV27 with TRBJ1-2; D perhaps matches TRBD1 (5 bases). CDR1 is MNHEY, CDR2 SMNVEV, per germline (reference sequence). The V end lost 2 bases, the J end lost 4 bases, and 11 bases lay between the germline ends. The CDR3 length is 14 residues. CDR3 DNA: TGTGCCAGCAGTTTAACCGGCAGGGCCTATGGCTACACCTTC. Translation gives CASSLTGRAYGYTF.

This clone has only a few counts. This chain uses TRBV5-4 with TRBJ1-1; D gene uncertain. V was shortened by 4 bases and J by 11 bases, with 12 bases between the two germline ends. Germline values: CDR1 SGHNT, CDR2 YYREEE (reference sequence). The CDR3 extends over 11 amino acids. CDR3 sequence reads: CASSLGDVAFF. For the CDR3, the DNA is TGTGCCAGCAGCCTCGGTGATGTGGCTTTCTTT.

The J gene is TRBJ2-2, the V gene TRBV5-4; 7 bases match TRBD2. The CDR3 is 15 amino acids. The ends lost 2 bases at V and 4 bases at J; junction bases unmatched: 5. CDR1 is SGHNT and CDR2 is YYREEE in the germline V gene (reference sequence). The chain's CDR3 is CASSFAGVVTGELFF. DNA of the CDR3: TGTGCCAGCAGCTTTGCGGGGGTCGTCACCGGGGAGCTGTTTTTT.

This sequence joins TRBV28 and TRBJ2-1, with 8 bases identical to TRBD2. This CDR3 has 15 amino acids. Germline assignment: CDR1 MDHEN and CDR2 SYDVKM. Trimming cost V 2 bases and J 6 bases; bases outside gene matches: 6. The CDR3 nucleotides are TGTGCCAGCAGTTTAAGGGTAGCGGGAACCAATGAGCAGTTCTTC. It yields the protein CASSLRVAGTNEQFF.

This chain joins TRBV9 and TRBJ2-7; tentatively, D is TRBD2 (6 bases). The CDR3 has 13 amino acids. The V gene's germline CDR1 is SGDLS and CDR2 YYNGEE. V was shortened by 0 bases and J by 7 bases, with 11 bases between the two germline ends. Written as DNA, the CDR3 is TGTGCCAGCAGCGTAGCTTCTGGGACTGAGCAGTACTTC. Its translation: CASSVASGTEQYF.

The chain joins TRBV2 to TRBJ2-7, with 9 bases aligning to TRBD2. Per the germline V gene, CDR1 is SNHLY and CDR2 is FYNNEI. J was trimmed by 6 bases and V by 8 bases; bases with no gene match: 17. The CDR3 consists of 16 residues. In nucleotides, the CDR3 is TGTGCCAGCCTGTGGGCAGGGGCCGCGGGAGGGGGCGAGCAGTACTTC. It specifies CASLWAGAAGGGEQYF.

The V call is TRBV9, the J call TRBJ1-3; unclear D gene. With 4 bases removed from V and 0 bases from J, the gap between germline ends came to 11 bases. In germline, CDR1 is SGDLS, CDR2 YYNGEE. The CDR3 spans 15 residues. CDR3 nucleotide sequence: TGTGCCAGCAGCTCCTCGACTAGCTCTGGAAACACCATATATTTT. Translated: CASSSSTSSGNTIYF.

This chain connects TRBV4-1 to TRBJ1-4; D remains unclear. The CDR3 sequence is 15 residues long. Germline-derived CDR1 and CDR2 are MGHRA and YSYEKL. Trimming took off 4 bases at V and 7 bases at J, with 16 bases between the two ends. The CDR3 sequence is CASSLFLGPSEKLFF. CDR3 sequence (DNA): TGCGCCAGCAGCCTTTTTTTGGGCCCGAGTGAAAAACTGTTTTTT.

This clone has only one observation. V usage is TRBV11-2 and J usage is TRBJ2-7; 9 bases match TRBD2. This CDR3 is built from 19 residues. V was pared by 5 bases and J by 2 bases, with 19 bases of the junction left unmatched. Germline V gene sequence: CDR1 SGHAT, CDR2 FQNNGV. This CDR3 reads CASSPLSELRAGGTYEQYF. Here the CDR3 DNA reads TGTGCCAGCAGCCCCCTCTCGGAGCTCAGAGCGGGAGGTACCTACGAGCAGTACTTC.

This chain connects TRBV19 to TRBJ2-3; 7 bases match TRBD1. The germline CDR1 and CDR2 sequences are LNHDA and SQIVND (reference sequence). Trimming at V came to 1 base and at J to 3 bases, leaving 10 bases not matched to a gene. CDR3 length: 17 residues. CDR3 region: CASSIGSWDSRTDTQYF. As DNA, the CDR3 is TGTGCCAGTAGTATAGGATCTTGGGACAGTCGGACAGATACGCAGTATTTT.

The rearrangement uses TRBV4-1 and TRBJ2-3; 10 bases are a match to TRBD1. Germline CDR1 reads MGHRA; CDR2 reads YSYEKL. The CDR3 extends over 18 amino acids. The V and J ends lost 0 bases and 4 bases, in that order; junction bases with no gene match: 10. The CDR3 coding sequence is TGCGCCAGCAGCCAAGATCTGGGAGGACAGGGGGGAGCAGATACGCAGTATTTT. It is translated as CASSQDLGGQGGADTQYF.

The CDR3 protein is CASSPQNTEAFF. In DNA form, the CDR3 reads TGTGCCAGCAGCCCCCAAAACACTGAAGCTTTCTTT. This chain connects TRBV4-2 to TRBJ1-1; D unresolved. Germline CDR1 and CDR2: LGHNA and YNFKEQ. Trimming took 4 bases from V and 2 from J, leaving 5 bases between them. The CDR3 is 12 residues long.

This clone was observed a few times. This chain joins TRBV2 and TRBJ2-2; 7 bases line up with TRBD1. V was clipped by 6 bases and J by 1 base; unmatched bases: 2. Germline-derived CDR1 and CDR2 are SNHLY and FYNNEI. The CDR3 contains 14 residues. In DNA form, the CDR3 reads TGTGCCAGCAGAGGACAGGAGAACACCGGGGAGCTGTTTTTT. This codes for CASRGQENTGELFF.

The CDR3: CASSSVPYEQYF. The CDR3 coding sequence is TGTGCCAGCAGTAGCGTTCCCTACGAGCAGTACTTC. The chain employs TRBV2 and TRBJ2-7, with D uncertain. CDR1 and CDR2 from the germline V gene are SNHLY and FYNNEI. The CDR3 spans 12 residues. Between the trimmed V and J ends, which lost 5 bases and 2 bases, there was a span of 7 bases.

The chain employs TRBV15 and TRBJ2-1, with a possible D match to TRBD2 (6 bases). This CDR3 is 15 amino acids long. Trimming took off 8 bases at V and 7 bases at J, with 21 bases between the two ends. Germline CDR1 is LNHNV and CDR2 is YYDKDF (reference sequence). Here the CDR3 DNA reads TGTGCCACCTCACCGGGACTGGGAAGTCCAAATGAGCAGTTCTTC. Its translation is CATSPGLGSPNEQFF. Full variable domain (missing parts from reference TRBV15 and TRBJ2-1): DAMVIQNPRYQVTQFGKPVTLSCSQTLNHNVMYWYQQKSSQAPKLLFHYYDKDFNNEADTPDNFQSRRPNTSFCFLDIRSPGLGDTAMYLCATSPGLGSPNEQFFGPGTRLTVL.